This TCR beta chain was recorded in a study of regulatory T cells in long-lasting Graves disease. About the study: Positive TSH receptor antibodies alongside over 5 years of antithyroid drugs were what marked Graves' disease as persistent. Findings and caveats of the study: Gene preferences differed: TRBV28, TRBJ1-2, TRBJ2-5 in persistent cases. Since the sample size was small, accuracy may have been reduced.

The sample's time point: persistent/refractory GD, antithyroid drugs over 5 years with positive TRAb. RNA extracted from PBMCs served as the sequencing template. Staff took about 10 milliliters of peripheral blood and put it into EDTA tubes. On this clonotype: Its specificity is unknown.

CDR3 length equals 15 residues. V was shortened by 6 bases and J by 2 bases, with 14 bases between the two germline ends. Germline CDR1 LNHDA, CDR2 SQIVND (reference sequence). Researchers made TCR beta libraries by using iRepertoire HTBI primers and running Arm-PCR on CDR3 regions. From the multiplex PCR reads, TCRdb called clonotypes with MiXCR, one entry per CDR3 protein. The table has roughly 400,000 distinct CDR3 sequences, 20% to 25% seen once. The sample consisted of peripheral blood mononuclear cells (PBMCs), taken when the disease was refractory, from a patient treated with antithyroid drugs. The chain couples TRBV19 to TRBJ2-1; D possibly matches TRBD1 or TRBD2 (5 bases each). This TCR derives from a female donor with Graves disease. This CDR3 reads CASSPVGDPYNEQFF. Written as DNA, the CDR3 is TGTGCCAGTAGCCCCGTGGGGGACCCCTACAATGAGCAGTTCTTC. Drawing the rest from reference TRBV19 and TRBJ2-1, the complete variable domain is DGGITQSPKYLFRKEGQNVTLSCEQNLNHDAMYWYRQDPGQGLRLIYYSQIVNDFQKGDIAEGYSVSREKKESFPLTVTSAQKNPTAFYLCASSPVGDPYNEQFFGPGTRLTVL.